This is a list of T cell receptor beta chains from one sample in a study of siplizumab effects on memory and regulatory T cells. Sequencing was performed with immunoSEQ multiplex PCR; in TCRdb, only in-frame clones are kept and a portion is missing. The sample lists tens of thousands of clones; roughly 93% were seen once. The sequenced sample consisted of CD8+ T cells sorted from blood. The receptors were sampled from a human donor in good health. The CDR3 runs from the conserved cysteine through the conserved F or W. The D gene is left open where the match is weak. Clone size is shown for a subset of rows, as once, few, many or a class of expanded clone.

DNA,CDR3,size,D,V,J
TGTGCCAGCAGTTACGTCCTATGGAATGAGCAGTTCTTC,CASSYVLWNEQFF,.,.,TRBV6-6,TRBJ2-1
TGTGCCAGCAGTGACAGGGATTTTAACTATGGCTACACCTTC,CASSDRDFNYGYTF,.,TRBD1,TRBV28,TRBJ1-2
TGTGCCAGCAGCACCTTAGACAGGGAGAACTATGGCTACACCTTC,CASSTLDRENYGYTF,.,TRBD1,TRBV5-4,TRBJ1-2
TGCAGCGTTGAAGGTGGTTACGAGCAGTACTTC,CSVEGGYEQYF,.,.,TRBV29-1,TRBJ2-7
TGTGCCAGCAGGGATGGCCAGCTCTCTGGAAACACCATATATTTT,CASRDGQLSGNTIYF,.,.,TRBV6-1,TRBJ1-3
TGTGCCAGCAGTTTAGGGCCCAACAGTCTGAGCTCCTACAATGAGCAGTTCTTC,CASSLGPNSLSSYNEQFF,.,.,TRBV27,TRBJ2-1
TGTGCCAGCAGCCTGAGGGGGGGGAACAATGAGCAGTTCTTC,CASSLRGGNNEQFF,.,.,TRBV11-3,TRBJ2-1
TGCGCCAGCAGCCAAAGAGAGGACAGCTCGAACACTGAAGCTTTCTTT,CASSQREDSSNTEAFF,.,.,TRBV4-1,TRBJ1-1
TGTGCCAGTAAGGGTTCTGTCAATTCACCCCTCCACTTT,CASKGSVNSPLHF,few,.,TRBV19,TRBJ1-6
TGTGCCAGCAGTGTACTAGCGGGAGGGCCTAATGAGCAGTTCTTC,CASSVLAGGPNEQFF,.,TRBD2,TRBV27,TRBJ2-1
TGTGCCAGCAGTGACCTCCCCTCGGGGTCCGGGGAGCTGTTTTTT,CASSDLPSGSGELFF,.,.,TRBV6-4,TRBJ2-2
TGTGCCAGCAGCTTATACAGCGGGAATCCCACCGGGGAGCTGTTTTTT,CASSLYSGNPTGELFF,.,TRBD2,TRBV7-6,TRBJ2-2
TGTGCCAGCAGTGAATGGGCCGACCCCGGCATAGATACGCAGTATTTT,CASSEWADPGIDTQYF,many,.,TRBV2,TRBJ2-3
TGTGCCTGGAGTGTACCCGTGGACAGGTCCTATAATTCACCCCTCCACTTT,CAWSVPVDRSYNSPLHF,.,TRBD1,TRBV30,TRBJ1-6
TGTGCCAGCAGCTTTAGGGGCTCGAACACCGGGGAGCTGTTTTTT,CASSFRGSNTGELFF,.,.,TRBV13,TRBJ2-2
TGTGCCAGTAGTATCAGTCATCAGCCCCAGCATTTT,CASSISHQPQHF,.,.,TRBV19,TRBJ1-5
TGTGCCAGCAGTTACTCGAACAGGGACTATGGCTACACCTTC,CASSYSNRDYGYTF,.,.,TRBV6-6,TRBJ1-2
TGTGCCAGCAGCGCCACACAGGGAGACGCTTTCTTT,CASSATQGDAFF,.,.,TRBV9,TRBJ1-1
TGTGCCAGCAGCTATACAGGGGAACCCACCTACGAGCAGTACTTC,CASSYTGEPTYEQYF,.,TRBD1,TRBV7-9,TRBJ2-7
TGTGCCAGCACCCTAGAGGGGACTGAAGCTTTCTTT,CASTLEGTEAFF,.,.,TRBV7-9,TRBJ1-1
TGTGCCAGCAGTTGGGGCCGGGCTGAAGCTTTCTTT,CASSWGRAEAFF,.,.,TRBV5-6,TRBJ1-1
TGTGCCAGCAGTGAAGCGCACAATAGAGGGGCAGTGGGAAACATTCAGTACTTC,CASSEAHNRGAVGNIQYF,.,.,TRBV2,TRBJ2-4
TGCGCCAGCAGCCAAGGACAGGAGAGCTCCTACGAGCAGTACTTC,CASSQGQESSYEQYF,few,.,TRBV4-1,TRBJ2-7
TGTGCCAGCAGCTTGGCCCTCGGGATCTACAATGAGCAGTTCTTC,CASSLALGIYNEQFF,.,.,TRBV7-9,TRBJ2-1
TGTGCCAGCAGCGAAACTTTCCAAGAGACCCAGTACTTC,CASSETFQETQYF,.,.,TRBV7-3,TRBJ2-5
TGTGCCACCAGCTCTCAGAGGAGCGGGAGTTTCGACACCGGGGAGCTGTTTTTT,CATSSQRSGSFDTGELFF,.,TRBD2,TRBV15,TRBJ2-2
TGTGCCAGCAGAGACACGAACACCGGGGAGCTGTTTTTT,CASRDTNTGELFF,.,.,TRBV11-3,TRBJ2-2
TGCGCCAGCAGCCAAGAAACCCCCTCTAGCGGCCCAACCTACGAGCAGTACTTC,CASSQETPSSGPTYEQYF,.,TRBD2,TRBV4-3,TRBJ2-7
TGTGCCAGCAGTTTTCGGGGGGGGAGCTACGAGCAGTACTTC,CASSFRGGSYEQYF,.,TRBD2,TRBV27,TRBJ2-7
TGTGCCAGCAGCGTAAATCCGGGGAGTATCTACAATGAGCAGTTCTTC,CASSVNPGSIYNEQFF,.,.,TRBV9,TRBJ2-1
TGTGCCAGCAGTTTAACGACCCTCCCCGCCTACGAGCAGTACTTC,CASSLTTLPAYEQYF,.,.,TRBV27,TRBJ2-7
TGCGCCAGCAGCCAAGCCCGGTTCCAAGAGACCCAGTACTTC,CASSQARFQETQYF,once,.,TRBV4-1,TRBJ2-5
TGCGCCAGCAGCCTTGGACAGGGGAGCTACGGAGATACGCAGTATTTT,CASSLGQGSYGDTQYF,once,TRBD1,TRBV4-3,TRBJ2-3
TGTGCCAGCAGTTTAGAGGGGGCGGCCACTGAAGCTTTCTTT,CASSLEGAATEAFF,.,TRBD1,TRBV27,TRBJ1-1
TGTGCCAGCAGCTTAGGCAGTAGCGGGAGGGTCTCCTACAATGAGCAGTTCTTC,CASSLGSSGRVSYNEQFF,once,TRBD2,TRBV7-2,TRBJ2-1
TGTGCCAGCAGTTTATGGTTTTTGGGTGAGCAGTACTTC,CASSLWFLGEQYF,.,.,TRBV27,TRBJ2-7
TGTGCCAGCAGCTTAGCCCCTCACCCCGCAGATACGCAGTATTTT,CASSLAPHPADTQYF,.,.,TRBV11-2,TRBJ2-3
TGTGCCAGCAGCGTAGGGGACAACTATGGCTACACCTTC,CASSVGDNYGYTF,medium-sized,.,TRBV9,TRBJ1-2
TGTGCCAGTAGTAAGGGGACTAATGAAAAACTGTTTTTT,CASSKGTNEKLFF,.,.,TRBV19,TRBJ1-4
TGTGCCAGCAGCTCAGAACAGGGAGGTGGCGATGAAGCTTTCTTT,CASSSEQGGGDEAFF,.,.,TRBV7-9,TRBJ1-1
TGTGCCAGCAGTTGGGGGGCTAGCGGGAGCTCCGACGAGCAGTACTTC,CASSWGASGSSDEQYF,.,TRBD2,TRBV9,TRBJ2-7
TGTGCCAGCAGTCTCACACCCCGGGAGACCCAGTACTTC,CASSLTPRETQYF,once,.,TRBV6-1,TRBJ2-5
TGCGCCAGCAGCGAAGGGACTAGCGGGAGCACAGATACGCAGTATTTT,CASSEGTSGSTDTQYF,once,TRBD2,TRBV4-1,TRBJ2-3
TGTGCCAGCAGTTACTTCCAGGGGATGAGTGGCTACACCTTC,CASSYFQGMSGYTF,.,.,TRBV6-5,TRBJ1-2
TGTGCCAGTGGGACCCATAACACCGGGGAGCTGTTTTTT,CASGTHNTGELFF,.,.,TRBV7-9,TRBJ2-2
TGTGCCAGCAGTGAGGACAGGGCTAAACGGTTGAACACCGGGGAGCTGTTTTTT,CASSEDRAKRLNTGELFF,.,TRBD1,TRBV2,TRBJ2-2
TGTGCCAGCAGCTTCGGACTAGCGGGAGTTTCGGCCGGGGAGCTGTTTTTT,CASSFGLAGVSAGELFF,.,TRBD2,TRBV5-6,TRBJ2-2
TGTGCCAGCAGCTTGGACCCGGGGAAAAAAGAGACCCAGTACTTC,CASSLDPGKKETQYF,.,.,TRBV7-9,TRBJ2-5
TGTGCCAGCAGCTTTCTACAGGGGGCAAACACTGAAGCTTTCTTT,CASSFLQGANTEAFF,.,TRBD1,TRBV6-1,TRBJ1-1
TGTGCCAGCAGCGTAGGTGGACAGCCTAACTATGGCTACACCTTC,CASSVGGQPNYGYTF,once,.,TRBV9,TRBJ1-2
TGTGCCAGCAGTCGGACAGGGCTCCACGAAAAACTGTTTTTT,CASSRTGLHEKLFF,.,TRBD1,TRBV27,TRBJ1-4
TGTGCCAGCAGTTTAGCGGGCGGAAACACCGGGGAGCTGTTTTTT,CASSLAGGNTGELFF,.,TRBD2,TRBV7-3,TRBJ2-2
TGTGCCAGCAGCTCTGACAGGGGGCTCGCCTACGAGCAGTACTTC,CASSSDRGLAYEQYF,.,TRBD1,TRBV7-8,TRBJ2-7
TGCAGCGTTGTCGGACGCTCCTACAATGAGCAGTTCTTC,CSVVGRSYNEQFF,.,.,TRBV29-1,TRBJ2-1